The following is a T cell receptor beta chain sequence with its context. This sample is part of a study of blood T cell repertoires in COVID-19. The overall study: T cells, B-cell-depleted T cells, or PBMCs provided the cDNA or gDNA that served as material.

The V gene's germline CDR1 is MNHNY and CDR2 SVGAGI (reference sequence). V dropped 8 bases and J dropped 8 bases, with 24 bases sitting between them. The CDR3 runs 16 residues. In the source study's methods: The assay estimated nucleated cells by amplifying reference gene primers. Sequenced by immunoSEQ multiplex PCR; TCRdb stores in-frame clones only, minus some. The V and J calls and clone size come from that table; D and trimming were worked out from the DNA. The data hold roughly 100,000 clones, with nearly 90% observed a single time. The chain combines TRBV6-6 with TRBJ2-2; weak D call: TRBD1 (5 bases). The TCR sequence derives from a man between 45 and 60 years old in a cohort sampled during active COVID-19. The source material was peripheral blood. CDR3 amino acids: CASGPPLQGGVGELFF. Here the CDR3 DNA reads TGTGCCAGCGGACCGCCACTTCAGGGTGGGGTGGGGGAGCTGTTTTTT.